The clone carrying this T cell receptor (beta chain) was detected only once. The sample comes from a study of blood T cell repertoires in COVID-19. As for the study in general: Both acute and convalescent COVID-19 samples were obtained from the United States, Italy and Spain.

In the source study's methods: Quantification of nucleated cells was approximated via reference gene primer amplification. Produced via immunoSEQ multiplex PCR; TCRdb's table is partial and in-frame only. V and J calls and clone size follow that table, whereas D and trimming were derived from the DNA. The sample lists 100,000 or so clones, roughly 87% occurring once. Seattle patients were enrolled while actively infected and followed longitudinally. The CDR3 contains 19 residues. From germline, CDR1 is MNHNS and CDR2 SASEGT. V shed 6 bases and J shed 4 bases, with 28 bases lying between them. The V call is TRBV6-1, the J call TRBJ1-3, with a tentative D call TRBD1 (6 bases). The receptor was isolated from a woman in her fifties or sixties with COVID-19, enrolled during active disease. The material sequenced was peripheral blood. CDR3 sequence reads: CASSETRPFRGSTGNTIYF. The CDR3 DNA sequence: TGTGCCAGCAGCGAAACTAGGCCGTTCAGGGGATCCACGGGAAACACCATATATTTT.